This T cell receptor (beta chain) was observed in a study of cytomegalovirus exposure and HLA in healthy donors. Study outcomes and limitations: In a later analysis, a missense DCLRE1C variant was linked to TCR beta V- and J-gene trimming.

J gave up 5 bases and V 2 bases, and 9 bases lay outside the gene matches. Germline assignment: CDR1 SGHRS and CDR2 YFSETQ. CDR3 size: 16 residues. About this clone: The target antigen is unknown.

Primers for the PCR totalled 60 Vbeta and 13 Jbeta. The authors' processing: Later analysis identified tens of millions of unique TCR beta chains, roughly 11 million shared. Method: immunoSEQ multiplex PCR; TCRdb's copy keeps in-frame clones and lacks some. The V and J calls and clone size come from that table; D and trimming were worked out from the DNA. The data contain about 150,000 clones, roughly three quarters of them seen just once; the ten biggest clones take up about 3.1%. The chain combines TRBV5-1 with TRBJ2-3; the match to TRBD2 covers 9 bases. The material sequenced was PBMCs. This TCR came from a male donor in good health and CMV-seronegative. Here the CDR3 reads CASSFTAGGPGDTQYF. CDR3 in DNA: TGCGCCAGCAGCTTCACTGCGGGAGGGCCAGGAGATACGCAGTATTTT.